The following is a T cell receptor beta chain sequence with its context. CDR3 length equals 15 residues. Per germline, CDR1 GTSNPN and CDR2 SVGIG (reference sequence). Unmatched junction bases numbered 15, after V lost 8 bases and J lost 4 bases. The sample originates from a study of blood T cell repertoires in COVID-19. At the level of the study: Acute-phase and convalescent COVID-19 samples originated in the United States, Italy and Spain. Sample material is recorded as cDNA or gDNA derived from T cells, B-cell-depleted T cells, or PBMCs.

Per the original data handling: Estimation of nucleated cell counts was performed using reference gene primer amplification. The method was immunoSEQ multiplex PCR; TCRdb's version includes in-frame clones alone and lacks a portion of them. Clonal size and the V and J genes are those of that table, whereas D and trimming came from the DNA. The data show fewer than 110,000 clones, with over 80% seen just once and around a sixth held by the top ten. The sequencing sample was made of peripheral blood. The V gene is TRBV30, the J gene TRBJ2-7; 9 bases are a match to TRBD1. The clonotype was recovered from a man aged 50-60 years with acute or convalescent COVID-19. The chain's CDR3 is CALGRPGQGKYEQYF. The DNA for the CDR3 is TGTGCCCTTGGTCGCCCGGGACAGGGAAAATACGAGCAGTACTTC.